The 3 T cell receptor beta chains below come from one sample, sequenced in a study of blood T cell repertoires in COVID-19. Method: immunoSEQ multiplex PCR; TCRdb's copy keeps in-frame clones and lacks some. In the table there are some 59,000 clones, around 77% of which are singletons. The sequencing sample was made of peripheral blood. These receptor sequences come from a man older than 75 with active or convalescent COVID-19.

V gene TRBV11-2 combines with J gene TRBJ2-5, with D perhaps TRBD1 (6 bases). There are 15 residues in the CDR3. Trimming removed 2 bases at V and 5 bases at J, with 15 bases between. Germline V CDR1 and CDR2: SGHAT, FQNNGV. The CDR3 protein is CASSLLRSGVETQYF. The CDR3 DNA sequence: TGTGCCAGCAGCTTACTGAGGTCAGGGGTCGAGACCCAGTACTTC.

The rearrangement links TRBV29-1 to TRBJ2-7; TRBD1 matches at 7 bases. V was clipped by 6 bases and J by 1 base; unmatched bases: 6. CDR3 size: 13 residues. CDR1 is SQVTM, CDR2 ANQGSEA, per germline. This CDR3 is CSVSRTGSYEQYF. The CDR3 DNA is TGCAGCGTCTCCCGGACAGGATCCTACGAGCAGTACTTC.

The chain has TRBV7-2 and TRBJ2-6; D not certain. V was pared by 3 bases and J by 2 bases, with 8 bases between. The CDR3 contains 15 residues. Germline CDR1 SGHTA, CDR2 FQGNSA. The CDR3 loop is CASSFELAGANVLTF. The CDR3 region has the DNA TGTGCCAGCAGCTTCGAGCTAGCTGGGGCCAACGTCCTGACTTTC.